This T cell receptor beta chain was observed in a study of Ad26.COV2.S vaccination and SARS-CoV-2 variants. This clone has only one observation. Its antigen is not identified. Libraries were prepared by immunoSEQ multiplex PCR; TCRdb keeps only in-frame clonotypes and omits some of them. This table has 97,000 or so clones, around 80% appearing once. V shed 5 bases and J 5 bases; nucleotides not matched to a gene: 5. CDR1 SGHTA and CDR2 FQGNSA come from the germline V gene. The CDR3 spans 15 residues. Findings and limits, study-wide: TCR breadth and depth analyses may have underestimated total T cell responses.

This TCR derives from a human donor who had recovered from COVID-19. The J gene is TRBJ2-5, the V gene TRBV7-2; 13 nucleotides agree with TRBD2. Sequenced here: peripheral blood, sampled after recovery from COVID-19. The CDR3 spells CASSLGLAGWETQYF. As DNA, the CDR3 is TGTGCCAGCAGCCTGGGACTAGCGGGGTGGGAGACCCAGTACTTC.